This T cell receptor (beta chain) was recovered during a study of response to subunit inactivated influenza vaccine. The germline CDR1 and CDR2 sequences are MDHEN and SYDVKM. V shed 8 bases, J shed 7 bases, and the junction held 9 bases outside the gene matches. The CDR3 has 14 residues. This clonotype has only a few counts. TCRdb re-called the RT-PCR reads through MiXCR, storing one row per CDR3 protein. The profile covers approximately 730,000 distinct CDR3 sequences, with around 13% appearing a single time and around 7% taken by the ten largest. The chain recombines TRBV28 with TRBJ2-1; TRBD2 agrees at 9 bases. The TCR was taken from a man aged 50 to 59 who received an inactivated influenza vaccine. The sequenced sample was PBMCs from blood, obtained approximately 15 days before vaccination. CDR3 in amino acids: CASVPAGGGNEQFF. The CDR3, as DNA: TGTGCCAGCGTCCCAGCGGGAGGAGGAAATGAGCAGTTCTTC.